These 11 T cell receptor beta chains were sequenced from one sample in a study of T cells in Graves' hyperthyroidism and ophthalmopathy. Researchers took RNA transcripts and amplified the TCR beta CDR3 regions from them. The HTBI set primed first-round TCR CDR3 RT-PCR. TCRdb passed the multiplex PCR reads through MiXCR, listing each CDR3 protein once. The table includes hundreds of thousands of distinct CDR3 sequences, approximately 16% detected once. The sequencing input was blood. Source of these receptors: a woman between 55 and 75 years old with Graves' ophthalmopathy.

The table lists this clonotype with a few counts. The V call is TRBV15, the J call TRBJ2-2, with D perhaps assigned TRBD1 or TRBD2 (5 bases each). V lost 3 bases to trimming and J lost 6 bases, with 14 bases between them. CDR1 and CDR2 (germline): LNHNV, YYDKDF (reference sequence). The CDR3 consists of 15 residues. This chain's CDR3 is CATSRGSQGPGELFF. CDR3 DNA: TGTGCCACCAGCAGGGGGTCTCAGGGACCCGGGGAGCTGTTTTTT.

This clonotype was seen ten or more times. The CDR3 DNA sequence: TGTGCCAGCAGCCCGAACTCAGGGGGGACTAGATCGGAGACCCAGTACTTC. As protein: CASSPNSGGTRSETQYF. The gene calls are TRBV28 and TRBJ2-5; a possible D gene is TRBD2 (8 bases). This CDR3 has 17 amino acids. V lost 6 bases to trimming and J lost 5 bases, with 25 bases between them. Germline CDR1 MDHEN, CDR2 SYDVKM.

The V call is TRBV24-1, the J call TRBJ2-1; 9 nucleotides agree with TRBD2. There are 16 residues in the CDR3. Germline values: CDR1 KGHDR, CDR2 SFDVKD. V gave up 5 bases and J gave up 8 bases; unmatched junction bases: 12. In DNA form, the CDR3 reads TGTGCCACCAGTGGTATAGCGGGAGCGGATCGGGATGAGCAGTTCTTC. Translating gives CATSGIAGADRDEQFF.

This clonotype has a handful of counts. J is TRBJ1-3 and V is TRBV12-5; TRBD1 matches at 8 bases. V was pared by 2 bases and J by 8 bases, with 5 bases of the junction left unmatched. Per the germline V gene, CDR1 is LGHNT and CDR2 is FRNRAP. This CDR3 has 14 residues. CDR3 DNA: TGTGCTAGTGGTTTGATGACAGGGGCGGACACCATATATTTT. Translation gives CASGLMTGADTIYF. The full variable domain, completed using reference TRBV12-5 and TRBJ1-3, is DARVTQTPRHKVTEMGQEVTMRCQPILGHNTVFWYRQTMMQGLELLAYFRNRAPLDDSGMPKDRFSAEMPDATLATLKIQPSEPRDSAVYFCASGLMTGADTIYFGEGSWLTVV.

The V call is TRBV12-3 or TRBV12-4, the J call TRBJ1-4; D unresolved. The CDR3 consists of 14 residues. V was pared by 3 bases and J by 0 bases, with 5 bases between. CDR3 residues: CASSLATTNEKLFF. The CDR3, as DNA: TGTGCCAGCAGTTTGGCAACAACTAATGAAAAACTGTTTTTT.

Regarding this clonotype: Because the CDR3 is missing its conserved closing phenylalanine or tryptophan, this is likely a read error. V usage is TRBV5-1 and J usage is TRBJ2-7; D remains unclear. CDR1 and CDR2 (germline): SGHRS, YFSETQ. Deletions cut 0 bases from V and 6 bases from J, with 10 bases between. CDR3 size: 13 residues. CDR3 bases: TGCGCCAGCAGCTTGGACGGATTTTGCGAGCAGTACCTC. Translating gives CASSLDGFCEQYL.

This clonotype was recorded once. Since a much larger clone is just one base distant, this may be a read error. The rearrangement links TRBV7-6 to TRBJ1-1; no reliable D call. The CDR3 is made up of 13 amino acids. Trimming left V 2 bases short and J 10 bases short, with 14 bases between. CDR1 and CDR2 from the germline V gene are SGHVS and FNYEAQ. CDR3 bases: TGTGCCAGCAGCTTAAAGGAGGAGTCTGTAGCTTTCTTT. Translated, it gives CASSLKEESVAFF.

To note about this clonotype: The CDR3 does not close with the conserved phenylalanine or tryptophan, likely indicating a read error. This sequence joins TRBV7-7 and TRBJ2-2, with no clear D. Per germline, CDR1 SSHAT and CDR2 FNYEAQ (reference sequence). Trimming removed 2 bases at V and 3 bases at J, with 7 bases between. CDR3 length: 14 residues. In nucleotides, the CDR3 is TGTGCCAGCAGCTTACAGCTGGACACCGGGGAGCTGTTTTCT. It translates to CASSLQLDTGELFS.

The chain carries TRBV7-8 and TRBJ2-7; weak D call: TRBD1 (6 bases). The V gene lost 5 bases and the J gene lost 0 bases, with 11 bases spanning the gap. CDR1 is SGHVS and CDR2 is FQNEAQ in the germline V gene. The CDR3 has 14 amino acids. The CDR3 here is CASSQTRGSYEQYF. The CDR3 DNA is TGTGCCAGCAGCCAAACCAGGGGCTCCTACGAGCAGTACTTC.

In this sample, this clonotype turned up many times. The V gene is TRBV12-3 or TRBV12-4, the J gene TRBJ1-2, with no clear D. CDR3 length: 13 residues. Trimming took 3 bases from V and 2 from J, leaving 7 bases between them. CDR3 protein: CASSFIPNYGYTF. For the CDR3, the DNA is TGTGCCAGCAGTTTTATACCAAACTATGGCTACACCTTC.

This clonotype was counted between two and nine times. The CDR3 is CASSLWVSNQPQHF. CDR3 nucleotide sequence: TGTGCCAGCAGCTTGTGGGTAAGCAATCAGCCCCAGCATTTT. The chain links TRBV5-6 to TRBJ1-5; no reliable D call. V lost 1 base and J 1 base, leaving 6 bases between the germline ends. The CDR3 sequence is 14 residues long. In germline, CDR1 is SGHDT, CDR2 YYEEEE.